This T cell receptor (beta chain) was retrieved from a study of human versus mouse CDR3 diversity and MHC coevolution. Naive CD4 T cells, CD45RO-negative and CD62L-positive, were flow-sorted from PBMCs. Clones were read by immunoSEQ multiplex PCR, and TCRdb kept only the in-frame ones, dropping some. The sample yields tens of thousands of clones, around 93% seen once. What was sequenced was naive CD4+ T cells from blood. Subset given: CD45RO-negative CD62L-positive naive CD4 T cells. The TCR comes from a person between 25 and 70 years old in good health.

In nucleotides, the CDR3 is TGTGCCAGCAGCCACGTACAGAACACCGGGGAGCTGTTTTTT. Protein sequence: CASSHVQNTGELFF. This rearrangement joins TRBV4-2 to TRBJ2-2; D not resolved. The CDR3 length is 14 residues. CDR1 is LGHNA, CDR2 YNFKEQ, per germline. Deletions cut 3 bases from V and 1 base from J, with 6 bases between.